The entry that follows covers one T cell receptor beta chain sequence. There are many counts of this clonotype. Its antigen remains undetermined. The sample holds no much larger clone one base away, and base qualities are not on file. These data belong to a study of tumor-infiltrating lymphocytes in glioblastoma multiforme (dated by TCRdb to the late 2010s). In terms of the full investigation: The study tested whether intratumoral genomic heterogeneity fosters TIL diversity by jointly investigating somatic mutations, TIL diversity and immune response activity. Findings and caveats that apply to the study as a whole: Only one glioblastoma patient was included in the TCR and somatic mutation analysis, limiting generalizability. The authors noted that sorting T cells into functional subsets, which was not done in the study, would be a future improvement. Clone frequencies may be distorted by RNA-based TCR sequencing because unequal numbers of TCR transcripts are carried by T cells.

The AllPrep DNA/RNA mini kit was used to purify genomic DNA and total RNA at the same time from each of the roughly ten tumor samples. Every RNA sample had an OD 260/280 ratio above 1.9 and an RNA integrity number above 6.5. TCRB libraries were constructed from RNA through three rounds of nested multiplex PCR following a modified ARM-PCR protocol with multiple V-beta primers and a C-beta primer. TCRB-specific cDNA was synthesized from approximately 0.5 ug total RNA with ProtoScript II Reverse Transcriptase and a C-beta primer. For the TCRB libraries, no unique molecular identifiers were described. The third PCR added barcodes and adapters over around 25 cycles with Deep VentR (exo-) polymerase, followed by gel purification of 250-500 bp bands. TCRB libraries were sequenced on an Illumina HiSeq 2500 with 250 bp paired-end reads. Concerning the study's data processing: The reads were cleaned with Trimmomatic, merged with FLASH and assigned V, D and J segments with MiGEC before being analyzed in VDJtools. Repertoire diversity was measured using the Shannon-Wiener diversity index, which was calculated with VDJtools. Starting from the raw public reads, TCRdb applied fastp trimming at Q25, assembled clones with MiXCR and retained in-frame beta chains. Each CDR3 protein gets just one entry, which takes the most common genes and DNA from the rows behind it. The V and J calls come from TCRdb's annotation, not from the publication. This sample has tens of thousands of distinct CDR3 sequences in its table, and 60% to 75% of those were observed once. Around 34% of the sample belongs to the ten largest clones.

V lost 2 bases and J lost 0 bases; the stretch between them is 10 bases long. The CDR3 measures 15 amino acids from cysteine to phenylalanine. The CDR3 DNA has 45 bases and is translated from base 1. The germline V gene encodes CDR1 LGHNA and CDR2 YSLEER. The chain is made from TRBV4-3 and TRBJ1-2; tentative D gene TRBD1, with 6 bases matching. The sequence was collected from a male donor with glioblastoma. Sequencing was carried out using brain tumor tissue. The nucleotide sequence reads as follows: TGCGCCAGCAGCCAAAGTGGACAGTCTAACTATGGCTACACCTTC. Its coded protein is CASSQSGQSNYGYTF.